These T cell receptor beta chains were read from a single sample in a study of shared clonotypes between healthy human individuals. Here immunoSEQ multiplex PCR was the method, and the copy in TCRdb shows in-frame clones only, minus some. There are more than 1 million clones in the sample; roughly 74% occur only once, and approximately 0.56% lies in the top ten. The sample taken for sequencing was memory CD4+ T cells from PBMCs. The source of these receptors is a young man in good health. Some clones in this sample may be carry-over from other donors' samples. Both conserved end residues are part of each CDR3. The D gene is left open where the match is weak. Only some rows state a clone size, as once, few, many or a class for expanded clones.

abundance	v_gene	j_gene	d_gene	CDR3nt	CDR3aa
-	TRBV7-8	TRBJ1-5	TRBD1	TGTGCCAGCAGCCCCGATCAGGGGGGGTGGAATCAGCCCCAGCATTTT	CASSPDQGGWNQPQHF
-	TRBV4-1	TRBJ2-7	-	TGCGCCAGCAGCCCCTCCTGGGCAGGGGAGTGGGAGCAGTACTTC	CASSPSWAGEWEQYF
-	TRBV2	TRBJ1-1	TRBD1	TGTGCCAGCAAAAATAGCCTGACAGGGACTGACACTGAAGCTTTCTTT	CASKNSLTGTDTEAFF
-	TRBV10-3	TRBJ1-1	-	TGTGCCATCAGCCCTTTAATAGGACGGACAAACACTGAAGCTTTCTTT	CAISPLIGRTNTEAFF
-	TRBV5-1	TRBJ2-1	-	TGCGCCAGCAGCTTGGCGCAGGGGGGGTCCTACAATGAGCAGTTCTTC	CASSLAQGGSYNEQFF
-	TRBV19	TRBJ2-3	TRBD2	TGTGCCAGTAGCCGACTAGCGGGTGCTAGCACAGATACGCAGTATTTT	CASSRLAGASTDTQYF
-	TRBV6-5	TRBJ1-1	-	TGTGCCAGCAGTTATCGGCCGCAGAACACTGAAGCTTTCTTT	CASSYRPQNTEAFF
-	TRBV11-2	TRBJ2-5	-	TGTGCCAGCAGCTTAGGGGCCGACCTGGAGACCCAGTACTTC	CASSLGADLETQYF
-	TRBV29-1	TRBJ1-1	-	TGCAGCGTTGAAGATCGAATCGGGGGAACCACTGAAGCTTTCTTT	CSVEDRIGGTTEAFF
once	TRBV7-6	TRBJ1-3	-	TGTGCCAGCAGCTTGGCCGACTCTGGAAACACCATATATTTT	CASSLADSGNTIYF
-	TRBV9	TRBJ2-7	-	TGTGCCAGCAGCGTAGGGGTGGGGCGTGTAGACGAGCAGTACTTC	CASSVGVGRVDEQYF
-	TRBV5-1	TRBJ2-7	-	TGCGCCAGCAGCTTGAATAGGAGATCGAGGGGATCCTACGAGCAGTACTTC	CASSLNRRSRGSYEQYF
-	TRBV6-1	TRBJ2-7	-	TGTGCCAGCAGAGAGGAGGGCATCTCCTACGAGCAGTACTTC	CASREEGISYEQYF
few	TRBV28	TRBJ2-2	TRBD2	TGTGCCAGCGTCGACGGGAGGACCGGGGAGCTGTTTTTT	CASVDGRTGELFF
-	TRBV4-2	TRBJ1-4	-	TGTGCCAGCAGCCAAGCCCCAGGGAGCCCTAATGAAAAACTGTTTTTT	CASSQAPGSPNEKLFF
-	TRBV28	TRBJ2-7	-	TGTGCCAGCAGTTCAGGCACACTCCACGAGCAGTACTTC	CASSSGTLHEQYF
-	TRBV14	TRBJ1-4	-	TGTGCCAGCAGCCACCCCGAGAGGGGGGCGAATGAAAAACTGTTTTTT	CASSHPERGANEKLFF
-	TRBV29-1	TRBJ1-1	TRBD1	TGCAGCGTCCTGGACAGGGGTCCCCAAACTTTCTTT	CSVLDRGPQTFF
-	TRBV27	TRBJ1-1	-	TGTGCCAGCAGTAATTCGGGGGAGGCTGAAGCTTTCTTT	CASSNSGEAEAFF
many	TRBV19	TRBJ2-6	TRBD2	TGTGCCAGTACCGCACTAGCGGGAGAGTCTGGGGCCAACGTCCTGACTTTC	CASTALAGESGANVLTF
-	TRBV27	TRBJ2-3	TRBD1	TGTGCCAGCAGTCACACAGGGGAAGATACGCAGTATTTT	CASSHTGEDTQYF
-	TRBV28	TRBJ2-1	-	TGTGCCAGCAGTTTAAGAATTGGAGAGCAGTTCTTC	CASSLRIGEQFF
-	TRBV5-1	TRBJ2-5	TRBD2	TGCGCCAGCAGCACAGGACTAGCGGGAGGGCGCTATGTAGAGACCCAGTACTTC	CASSTGLAGGRYVETQYF
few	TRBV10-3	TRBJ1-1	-	TGTGCCATCAGTGAGTCCCCAGGCGGCACTGAAGCTTTCTTT	CAISESPGGTEAFF